What follows is one TCR beta chain and its context. Antigen specificity is unknown. The CDR3 loop spans 14 amino acids. V lost 1 base and J lost 1; bases outside the gene matches: 1. Germline CDR1 MNHEY, CDR2 SVGEGT. Semi-nested PCR with Nested Universal Primer A followed constant-region reverse priming of full-length variable regions. TCRdb passed the 5' RACE reads through MiXCR, listing each CDR3 protein once. The table includes tens of thousands of distinct CDR3 sequences, approximately 31% detected once. Study outcomes and limitations: The TCR gene usage of tumor memory CD4+ T cells clustered together with blood and lymph node memory CD4+ cells and with lymph node naive CD4+ cells.

V gene TRBV6-2 or TRBV6-3 combines with J gene TRBJ2-7, with 7 bases that match TRBD1. This TCR was sampled from a female donor with breast cancer. Sequencing was performed on memory CD4+ T cells sorted from a lymph node. Subset reported: memory CD4+ T cells, CD4+CD45RO+CD25-. The CDR3 protein is CASSYWGQSYEQYF. The CDR3 coding sequence is TGTGCCAGCAGTTACTGGGGACAGTCCTACGAGCAGTACTTC.